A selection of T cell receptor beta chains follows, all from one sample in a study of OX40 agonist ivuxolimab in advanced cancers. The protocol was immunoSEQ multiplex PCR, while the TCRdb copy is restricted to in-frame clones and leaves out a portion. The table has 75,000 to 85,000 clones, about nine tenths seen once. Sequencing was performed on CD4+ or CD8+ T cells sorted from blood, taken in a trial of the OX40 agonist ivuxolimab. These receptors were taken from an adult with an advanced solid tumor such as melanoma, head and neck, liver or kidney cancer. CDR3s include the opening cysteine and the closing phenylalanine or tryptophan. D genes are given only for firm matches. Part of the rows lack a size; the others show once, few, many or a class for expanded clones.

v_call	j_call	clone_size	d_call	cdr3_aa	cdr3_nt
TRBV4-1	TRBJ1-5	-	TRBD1	CASSQGARQGGWSNQPQHF	TGCGCCAGCAGCCAAGGGGCGAGACAGGGGGGTTGGAGCAATCAGCCCCAGCATTTT
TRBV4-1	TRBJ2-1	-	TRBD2	CASSQVLAGEYEQFF	TGCGCCAGCAGCCAAGTGTTAGCGGGAGAGTATGAGCAGTTCTTC
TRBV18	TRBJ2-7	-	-	CASKTDGQTYEQYF	TGTGCCAGCAAGACCGACGGACAGACCTACGAGCAGTACTTC
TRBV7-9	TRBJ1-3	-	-	CASIKPGAAVNTIYF	TGTGCCAGCATCAAACCCGGGGCCGCCGTAAACACCATATATTTT
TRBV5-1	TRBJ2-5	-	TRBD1	CASCKGAVRQETQYF	TGCGCCAGTTGTAAGGGGGCTGTAAGACAAGAGACCCAGTACTTC
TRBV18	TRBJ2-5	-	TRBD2	CASSPRLAGESETQYF	TGTGCCAGCTCACCACGACTAGCGGGAGAATCTGAGACCCAGTACTTC
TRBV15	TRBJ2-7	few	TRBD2	CATSTRETSREQYF	TGTGCCACCAGCACGCGGGAGACGTCTAGAGAGCAGTACTTC
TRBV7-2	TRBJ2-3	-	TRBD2	CASSLVGLAGDTQYF	TGTGCCAGCAGCTTAGTCGGGCTAGCGGGAGATACGCAGTATTTT
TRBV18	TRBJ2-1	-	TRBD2	CASSLAGGTYNEQFF	TGTGCCAGCTCACTAGCGGGAGGGACTTACAATGAGCAGTTCTTC
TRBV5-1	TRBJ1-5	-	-	CASSPGGTSNQPQHF	TGCGCCAGCAGCCCCGGCGGGACGTCGAATCAGCCCCAGCATTTT
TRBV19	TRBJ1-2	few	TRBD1	CASSPMTGSSDGYTF	TGTGCCAGTAGTCCAATGACAGGGAGTAGCGATGGCTACACCTTC
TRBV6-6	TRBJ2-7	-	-	CASSYSASSYEQYF	TGTGCCAGCAGTTACTCCGCTAGCTCCTACGAGCAGTACTTC
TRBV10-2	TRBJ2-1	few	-	CASRVPPAEQFF	TGCGCCAGCAGGGTGCCCCCGGCTGAGCAGTTCTTC
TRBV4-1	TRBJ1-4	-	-	CASSQVTRGNRNEKLFF	TGCGCCAGCAGCCAAGTTACGCGGGGAAATCGGAATGAAAAACTGTTTTTT
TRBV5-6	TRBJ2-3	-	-	CASSFGVGTDTQYF	TGTGCCAGCAGCTTCGGGGTGGGCACAGATACGCAGTATTTT
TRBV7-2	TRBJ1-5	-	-	CASSPYSNQPQHF	TGTGCCAGCAGCCCGTATAGCAATCAGCCCCAGCATTTT
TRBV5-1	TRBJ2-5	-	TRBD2	CASSALGLAGQETQYF	TGCGCCAGCAGCGCCTTAGGACTAGCGGGACAAGAGACCCAGTACTTC
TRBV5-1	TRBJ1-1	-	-	CASSLEGGSAEAFF	TGCGCCAGCAGCTTGGAAGGGGGTTCGGCTGAAGCTTTCTTT
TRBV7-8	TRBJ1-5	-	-	CASSLSVSGFAQPQHF	TGTGCCAGCAGCTTAAGTGTGTCTGGGTTTGCTCAGCCCCAGCATTTT
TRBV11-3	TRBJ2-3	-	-	CASSRTGSDTQYF	TGTGCCAGCAGCCGTACAGGGTCAGATACGCAGTATTTT
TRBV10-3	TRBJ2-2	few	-	CAISGQANTGELFF	TGTGCCATCAGTGGACAGGCGAACACCGGGGAGCTGTTTTTT
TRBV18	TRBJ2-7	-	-	CASSPPTGATGEQYF	TGTGCCAGCTCACCACCCACGGGAGCAACGGGCGAGCAGTACTTC
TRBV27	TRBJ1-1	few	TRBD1	CASTAGTVMNTEAFF	TGTGCCAGCACCGCCGGGACAGTTATGAACACTGAAGCTTTCTTT
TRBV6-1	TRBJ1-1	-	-	CASSDQETAEQTNTEAFF	TGTGCCAGCAGTGACCAGGAGACAGCGGAGCAGACGAACACTGAAGCTTTCTTT
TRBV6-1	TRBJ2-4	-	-	CASSDKPLKPNIQYF	TGTGCCAGCAGTGACAAGCCCCTTAAGCCGAACATTCAGTACTTC
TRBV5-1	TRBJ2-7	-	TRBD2	CASSLAASGEPVEQYF	TGCGCCAGCAGCTTGGCGGCTAGCGGGGAGCCGGTAGAGCAGTACTTC
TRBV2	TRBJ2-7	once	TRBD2	CASSEELAVYEQYF	TGTGCCAGCAGTGAGGAACTAGCGGTCTACGAGCAGTACTTC
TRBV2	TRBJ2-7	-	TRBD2	CASSATVSGLAGAKYVNEQYF	TGTGCCAGCAGTGCAACAGTTTCGGGACTAGCGGGAGCCAAATACGTGAACGAGCAGTACTTC
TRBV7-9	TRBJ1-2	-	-	CASSLALSDGPYTF	TGTGCCAGCAGCTTAGCGCTTAGTGACGGTCCCTACACCTTC
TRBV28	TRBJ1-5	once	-	CASSSDEQPQHF	TGTGCCAGCAGTTCGGATGAACAGCCCCAGCATTTT
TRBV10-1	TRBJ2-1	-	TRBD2	CASSESLAGRQFF	TGCGCCAGCAGTGAGTCTCTAGCGGGGCGGCAGTTCTTC